These T cell receptor beta chains were read from a single sample in a study of shared clonotypes between healthy human individuals. The repertoire was sequenced with immunoSEQ multiplex PCR; TCRdb's copy has only in-frame clones and lacks some. Of millions of clones in the sample, about 95% were seen once. Input material: naive CD8+ T cells sorted from blood. The receptors derive from a man between 18 and 29 years old in good health. Both conserved end residues are part of each CDR3. The D gene is left open where the match is weak. Clone sizes are given selectively: once, few, many, or a class where the clone is expanded.

size	D	V	J	CDR3	DNA
once	TRBD1	TRBV4-1	TRBJ2-2	CASSPYGQGNTGELFF	TGCGCCAGCAGCCCTTACGGACAGGGCAACACCGGGGAGCTGTTTTTT
.	.	TRBV19	TRBJ2-7	CASSITGIGYEQYF	TGTGCCAGTAGTATAACAGGGATTGGGTACGAGCAGTACTTC
.	.	TRBV9	TRBJ1-2	CASRSPEPNIVYGYTF	TGTGCCAGCAGATCCCCGGAGCCTAATATCGTCTATGGCTACACCTTC
.	.	TRBV5-1	TRBJ2-5	CASSLAGVYETQYF	TGCGCCAGCAGCTTGGCGGGAGTATATGAGACCCAGTACTTC
.	TRBD1	TRBV9	TRBJ1-1	CASSVGTGGEAFF	TGTGCCAGCAGCGTAGGGACAGGGGGTGAAGCTTTCTTT
.	TRBD2	TRBV2	TRBJ2-3	CASKRGGRTDTQYF	TGTGCCAGCAAGCGGGGGGGCCGCACAGATACGCAGTATTTT
.	TRBD1	TRBV18	TRBJ2-7	CASSFLGTGTTYEQYF	TGTGCCAGCTCATTCTTAGGGACAGGGACTACCTACGAGCAGTACTTC
.	.	TRBV15	TRBJ2-7	CATSRDRATLYEQYF	TGTGCCACCAGCAGAGATCGCGCAACCCTCTACGAGCAGTACTTC
.	.	TRBV27	TRBJ1-1	CASFSNTEAFF	TGTGCCAGCTTTAGTAACACTGAAGCTTTCTTT
few	TRBD1	TRBV9	TRBJ2-5	CASSPGQGVETQYF	TGTGCCAGCAGCCCTGGACAGGGGGTAGAGACCCAGTACTTC
.	.	TRBV13	TRBJ2-7	CASSLLGPFYEQYF	TGTGCCAGCAGCCTCCTGGGGCCATTCTACGAGCAGTACTTC
many	TRBD1	TRBV5-6	TRBJ1-1	CASSLGTGNTEAFF	TGTGCCAGCAGCTTGGGGACAGGGAACACTGAAGCTTTCTTT
.	.	TRBV7-6	TRBJ2-7	CASSLDQGTYEQYF	TGTGCCAGCAGCTTAGACCAGGGAACCTACGAGCAGTACTTC
.	.	TRBV29-1	TRBJ2-5	CSVERTVAGETQYF	TGCAGCGTTGAAAGGACAGTTGCTGGTGAGACCCAGTACTTC
.	TRBD1	TRBV9	TRBJ1-2	CASSAPTGKGYTF	TGTGCCAGCAGCGCGCCGACAGGGAAAGGCTACACCTTC
.	.	TRBV7-9	TRBJ2-7	CASSYLEGATYEQYF	TGTGCCAGCAGCTATTTGGAGGGTGCGACCTACGAGCAGTACTTC
.	.	TRBV15	TRBJ1-2	CATSSRLEFEYGYTF	TGTGCCACCAGCTCGCGTTTGGAGTTTGAGTATGGCTACACCTTC
.	.	TRBV6-1	TRBJ2-3	CASSGPYHTDTQYF	TGTGCCAGCAGCGGACCCTACCACACAGATACGCAGTATTTT
.	.	TRBV4-2	TRBJ2-2	CASSQEAITTGELFF	TGTGCCAGCAGCCAAGAAGCTATAACCACCGGGGAGCTGTTTTTT
.	TRBD2	TRBV7-6	TRBJ2-1	CASSLVLSGSSYNEQFF	TGTGCCAGCAGCTTAGTCCTTAGCGGGAGTTCCTACAATGAGCAGTTCTTC
.	.	TRBV13	TRBJ2-3	CASSSTATDTQYF	TGTGCCAGCAGCTCGACAGCCACAGATACGCAGTATTTT
.	.	TRBV7-9	TRBJ2-7	CASSPGDRGFEQYF	TGTGCCAGCAGCCCCGGTGACCGGGGGTTCGAGCAGTACTTC
.	TRBD1	TRBV18	TRBJ1-2	CASSPSTKSDRGDYGYTF	TGTGCCAGCTCACCCTCTACTAAATCGGACAGGGGAGATTATGGCTACACCTTC